This T cell receptor (beta chain) was found in a study of blood T cell repertoires in COVID-19. Study context: The origin of the acute and convalescent COVID-19 samples was the United States, Italy and Spain.

V gave up 2 bases and J gave up 6 bases, with 15 bases separating them. Germline V gene data show CDR1 as SGHNT and CDR2 as YYREEE (reference sequence). The CDR3 is made up of 14 amino acids. Some clones are missing from TCRdb's copy, which holds only in-frame ones; the method was immunoSEQ multiplex PCR. Here the sample spans 200,000 to 300,000 clones, around nine tenths being singletons. Recovered status applied to Cohort 3 donors who had two consecutive negative PCRs. It also applied to those with clearance or with symptom resolution. Source material: PBMCs or T cells enriched from blood (not recorded which). This TCR was recovered from a woman aged 18-29 years who had recovered from COVID-19. The genes are TRBV5-4 and TRBJ2-7; weak D call: TRBD1 (6 bases). The CDR3 is CASSLTGPPPEQYF. CDR3 nucleotides: TGTGCCAGCAGCTTAACAGGGCCCCCTCCCGAGCAGTACTTC.